This note documents a single T cell receptor (beta chain) sequence. It was with 60 Vbeta and 13 Jbeta primers that the PCR ran. Some clones are missing from TCRdb's copy, which holds only in-frame ones; the method was immunoSEQ multiplex PCR. This sample yields some 180,000 clones, of which around 80% are seen a single time; more than 3% belongs to the top ten. The sample comes from a study of cytomegalovirus exposure and HLA in healthy donors. As for the donors, each was a healthy bone marrow donor. V dropped 1 base and J dropped 5; count of bases not matched to a gene: 8. The CDR3 is 16 residues long. Germline V gene sequence: CDR1 SGDLS, CDR2 YYNGEE.

V is TRBV9 and J is TRBJ2-7, with 11 bases aligning to TRBD2. The sequenced sample was PBMCs. This sequence was found in a woman aged 55 to 70 in good health and CMV-seropositive. CDR3 loop: CASSVTGTSGMDEQYF. For the CDR3, the DNA is TGTGCCAGCAGCGTAACCGGGACTAGCGGCATGGACGAGCAGTACTTC. Using reference TRBV9 and TRBJ2-7 for the parts outside the CDR3, the full variable domain is DSGVTQTPKHLITATGQRVTLRCSPRSGDLSVYWYQQSLDQGLQFLIQYYNGEERAKGNILERFSAQQFPDLHSELNLSSLELGDSALYFCASSVTGTSGMDEQYFGPGTRLTVT.